This record concerns one T cell receptor beta chain sequence. As yet, its antigen is unknown. This specimen comes from a study of shared clonotypes between healthy human individuals. Whole-study results and caveats: Four donors shared 5% to 5.5% of their naive CD4 clonotypes. Despite large depth, rarefaction showed incomplete sorted-subset sequencing.

Libraries were prepared by immunoSEQ multiplex PCR; TCRdb keeps only in-frame clonotypes and omits some of them. The table lists millions of clones, approximately 95% of them singletons. Sequenced sample: naive CD4+ T cells from PBMCs. As for subset: CD45RA+ positively selected. This TCR was sampled from a man between 18 and 35 years old in good health. Some clones in this sample may be carry-over from other donors' samples.

CDR3: CASSRNGASPDGETQYF. The DNA for the CDR3 is TGTGCCAGCAGCCGAAACGGGGCTAGCCCGGACGGAGAGACCCAGTACTTC. The chain combines TRBV7-6 with TRBJ2-5, with D possibly being TRBD1 or TRBD2 (5 bases each). Germline lookup yields CDR1 SGHVS and CDR2 FNYEAQ. The V end was cut by 5 bases, the J end by 4 bases, with 23 bases between. The CDR3 is 17 amino acids.